The rows below give T cell receptor beta chains drawn from one sample of a study of blood T cell repertoires in COVID-19. Method: immunoSEQ multiplex PCR; TCRdb's copy keeps in-frame clones and lacks some. The profile shows about 220,000 clones, 90% of them singletons. Sequencing was carried out using PBMCs or T cells enriched from blood (not recorded which). Receptor source: a man younger than 45 who had been exposed to COVID-19. The CDR3 runs from the conserved cysteine through the conserved F or W. Each record gives: J gene, clone size, V gene, D gene, CDR3 protein, CDR3 DNA. The D gene is left open where the match is weak. Expanded clones get a size class; other rows say once, few or many, or leave the size out.

>TRBJ2-7|-|TRBV5-1|-
CASSLESLGEQYF
TGCGCCAGCAGCTTGGAAAGCCTTGGCGAGCAGTACTTC
>TRBJ1-5|-|TRBV6-5|-
CASRSRGNSNQPQHF
TGTGCCAGCAGATCTAGGGGAAATAGCAATCAGCCCCAGCATTTT
>TRBJ2-5|-|TRBV4-1|-
CASSRAHRDNQETQYF
TGCGCCAGCAGTCGAGCACACAGGGATAATCAAGAGACCCAGTACTTC
>TRBJ2-5|-|TRBV24-1|TRBD2
CATSDLLSSGGLETQYF
TGTGCCACCAGTGATTTGCTCTCTAGCGGGGGGCTAGAGACCCAGTACTTC
>TRBJ2-1|once|TRBV2|TRBD2
CASRIGRGNIYNEQFF
TGTGCCAGCAGAATAGGGCGGGGGAATATCTACAATGAGCAGTTCTTC
>TRBJ1-1|-|TRBV5-6|TRBD1
CASSPRQGAMNTEAFF
TGTGCCAGCAGCCCCAGACAGGGGGCCATGAACACTGAAGCTTTCTTT
>TRBJ2-2|once|TRBV30|TRBD2
CAWRRLAGDTGELFF
TGTGCCTGGAGGAGACTAGCGGGGGATACCGGGGAGCTGTTTTTT
>TRBJ2-7|-|TRBV27|-
CASSFKAGGVNYEQYF
TGTGCCAGCAGTTTTAAAGCCGGAGGGGTGAACTACGAGCAGTACTTC
>TRBJ2-7|once|TRBV12-3/TRBV12-4|-
CASNLDYSYEQYF
TGTGCCAGCAACCTGGACTATTCCTACGAGCAGTACTTC
>TRBJ1-5|-|TRBV7-2|-
CASSLGRHSNQPQHF
TGTGCCAGCAGCTTAGGCAGACATAGCAATCAGCCCCAGCATTTT
>TRBJ2-3|-|TRBV5-6|TRBD1
CASSPVPGQTHTQYF
TGTGCCAGCAGCCCCGTCCCGGGACAGACGCATACGCAGTATTTT
>TRBJ2-1|-|TRBV12-3/TRBV12-4|-
CASSLTRGNEQFF
TGTGCCAGCAGTTTAACCCGGGGCAATGAGCAGTTCTTC
>TRBJ2-3|-|TRBV2|-
CASGEGTDTQYF
TGTGCCAGCGGGGAGGGCACAGATACGCAGTATTTT
>TRBJ2-7|-|TRBV7-9|TRBD1
CASSEGQGFSYEQYF
TGTGCCAGCAGCGAAGGACAGGGGTTTTCCTACGAGCAGTACTTC
>TRBJ1-3|-|TRBV2|-
CASTRQAGNTIYF
TGTGCCAGCACCCGACAGGCTGGAAACACCATATATTTT
>TRBJ2-3|once|TRBV30|-
CAWKEIDSEVTDTQYF
TGTGCCTGGAAAGAAATTGATAGCGAAGTAACAGATACGCAGTATTTT
>TRBJ1-2|-|TRBV30|TRBD1
CANRQGGDYGYTF
TGTGCCAACCGACAGGGCGGGGACTATGGCTACACCTTC
>TRBJ2-2|-|TRBV19|-
CASKPGSGFNGELFF
TGTGCCAGTAAACCTGGGAGCGGTTTTAACGGGGAGCTGTTTTTT
>TRBJ1-1|few|TRBV6-5|TRBD1
CASRRGTGEVWAFF
TGTGCCAGCAGACGAGGGACAGGTGAGGTCTGGGCTTTCTTT
>TRBJ2-1|-|TRBV5-4|-
CASSFDQGLGAQFF
TGTGCCAGCAGCTTCGATCAGGGTTTGGGGGCTCAGTTCTTC
>TRBJ2-1|-|TRBV4-2|TRBD1
CASSQGDRPEQFF
TGTGCCAGCAGCCAGGGGGACAGGCCTGAGCAGTTCTTC
>TRBJ2-1|-|TRBV6-1|-
CASSEIPSNEQFF
TGTGCCAGCAGTGAAATCCCTAGCAATGAGCAGTTCTTC
>TRBJ1-3|-|TRBV27|-
CASSTGRGLGNTIYF
TGTGCCAGCTCAACCGGCAGGGGTCTTGGAAACACCATATATTTT
>TRBJ2-3|-|TRBV25-1|TRBD2
CASSGFETSGGDTQYF
TGTGCCAGCAGCGGTTTTGAGACTAGCGGGGGGGATACGCAGTATTTT
>TRBJ1-6|-|TRBV14|-
CASSQVQGNNSPLHF
TGTGCCAGCAGCCAAGTTCAGGGGAATAATTCACCCCTCCACTTT